One and the same sample provided the 13 T cell receptor beta chains below, sequenced in a study of cytomegalovirus exposure and HLA in healthy donors. Researchers ran the PCR with 60 Vbeta and 13 Jbeta primers. The data were produced by immunoSEQ multiplex PCR, yet TCRdb's version contains in-frame clones alone and is incomplete. The sample includes 150,000 to 200,000 clones, 80% of them seen just once. Sequencing was performed on PBMCs. The receptors originated from a man between 18 and 29 years old in good health and CMV-seropositive.

The chain links TRBV5-4 to TRBJ2-1, with TRBD1 identical over 8 bases. The V and J ends lost 4 bases and 7 bases, in that order; junction bases with no gene match: 7. Germline CDR1 reads SGHNT; CDR2 reads YYREEE (reference sequence). CDR3 length: 14 amino acids. The CDR3 DNA reads TGTGCCAGCAGCCATACGGACAGGGAAAATGAGCAGTTCTTC. Translating it yields CASSHTDRENEQFF.

The CDR3, as DNA: TGTGCCAGCAGCCCCAGGCCCGACGTGGGGCCTTGGGAGACCCAGTACTTC. Its translation: CASSPRPDVGPWETQYF. The chain uses TRBV7-6 and TRBJ2-5, with TRBD1 as a possible D gene (5 bases). The V end lost 5 bases, the J end lost 5 bases, and 24 bases lay between the germline ends. The CDR3 contains 17 residues. Germline CDR1 reads SGHVS; CDR2 reads FNYEAQ.

The chain is built from TRBV5-1 and TRBJ2-7; TRBD1 matches at 11 bases. The CDR3 has 15 amino acids. Germline values: CDR1 SGHRS, CDR2 YFSETQ. V gave up 0 bases and J gave up 4 bases; unmatched junction bases: 3. The CDR3 reads CASSLGTGGKYEQYF. The CDR3 DNA reads as TGCGCCAGCAGCTTGGGGACAGGGGGCAAGTACGAGCAGTACTTC.

The chain uses TRBV19 and TRBJ1-3; TRBD1 agrees at 7 bases. This CDR3 contains 13 residues. Trimming at V came to 7 bases and at J to 4 bases, leaving 4 bases not matched to a gene. Germline V gene lookup returns CDR1 LNHDA and CDR2 SQIVND (reference sequence). The CDR3 reads CASTDRVGNTIYF. The CDR3 nucleotides read TGTGCCAGTACCGACAGGGTCGGAAACACCATATATTTT.

The rearrangement joins TRBV4-1 to TRBJ1-1; D is uncertain. The V gene lost 4 bases and the J gene lost 1 base, with 13 bases spanning the gap. The length of the CDR3 is 15 residues. CDR1 is MGHRA and CDR2 is YSYEKL in the germline V gene. The CDR3 DNA sequence: TGCGCCAGCAGCCGCAAGCCGGGAGGGAACACTGAAGCTTTCTTT. This gives the protein CASSRKPGGNTEAFF.

J is TRBJ2-7 and V is TRBV4-1; perhaps TRBD2 as D (6 bases). This CDR3 comprises 14 residues. The germline V gene encodes CDR1 MGHRA and CDR2 YSYEKL. V was clipped by 3 bases and J by 2 bases, with 11 bases between them. This chain's CDR3 is CASSQGGRAYEQYF. DNA of the CDR3: TGCGCCAGCAGCCAGGGGGGTCGGGCCTACGAGCAGTACTTC.

V is TRBV9 and J is TRBJ2-7; 8 bases align to TRBD1. The ends lost 0 bases at V and 9 bases at J; junction bases unmatched: 5. This CDR3 region has 13 residues. Germline-derived CDR1 and CDR2 are SGDLS and YYNGEE. In DNA, the CDR3 is TGTGCCAGCAGCGTAGACAGGGGGTCGGTGCAGTACTTC. Protein product: CASSVDRGSVQYF.

This chain uses TRBV4-1 with TRBJ1-5, with TRBD1 matching over 7 bases. The V gene end was trimmed by 3 bases and the J gene end by 2 bases; junction bases not matched to a gene: 4. Germline assignment: CDR1 MGHRA and CDR2 YSYEKL. The CDR3 is 15 amino acids. The CDR3 DNA is TGCGCCAGCAGCCAGGCCGGGACAGGCAATCAGCCCCAGCATTTT. This translates into CASSQAGTGNQPQHF.

V gene TRBV6-1 combines with J gene TRBJ2-7, with D possibly being TRBD1 (5 bases). CDR3 length: 13 residues. The V and J ends lost 5 bases and 2 bases respectively, with 10 bases between them. Germline CDR1 reads MNHNS; CDR2 reads SASEGT. In nucleotides, the CDR3 is TGTGCCAGCAGTTCCAGGGATCCCTACGAGCAGTACTTC. It translates to CASSSRDPYEQYF.

CDR3 protein: CASSLETVQAYGYTF. CDR3 sequence (DNA): TGTGCCAGCAGCTTAGAAACTGTTCAGGCCTATGGCTACACCTTC. V usage is TRBV7-9 and J usage is TRBJ1-2; D is ambiguous. This CDR3 region has 15 residues. Trimming took off 1 base at V and 4 bases at J, with 13 bases between the two ends. CDR1 is SEHNR and CDR2 is FQNEAQ in the germline V gene (reference sequence). Variable domain in full (rest from reference TRBV7-9 and TRBJ1-2): DTGVSQNPRHKITKRGQNVTFRCDPISEHNRLYWYRQTLGQGPEFLTYFQNEAQLEKSRLLSDRFSAERPKGSFSTLEIQRTEQGDSAMYLCASSLETVQAYGYTFGSGTRLTVV.

This chain uses TRBV27 with TRBJ1-5, with 8 bases aligning to TRBD1. CDR1 is MNHEY, CDR2 SMNVEV, per germline (reference sequence). This CDR3 has 13 residues. Trimming cost V 10 bases and J 2 bases; bases outside gene matches: 4. The CDR3 bases are TGTGCCAACGGACAGGGTGGCAATCAGCCCCAGCATTTT. The encoded protein is CANGQGGNQPQHF.

CDR3 sequence reads: CAWSVVYEQYF. In DNA, the CDR3 is TGTGCCTGGAGTGTAGTGTACGAGCAGTACTTC. The chain uses TRBV30 and TRBJ2-5, with D hard to call. The J call may be mistaken, given a closer DNA end match to TRBJ2-7. Germline V gene data show CDR1 as GTSNPN and CDR2 as SVGIG (reference sequence). This CDR3 has 11 amino acids.

This clone has just a few counts. The rearrangement uses TRBV4-2 and TRBJ1-5; 10 nucleotides agree with TRBD1. Looked up from germline, CDR1 is LGHNA and CDR2 is YNFKEQ. With V trimmed by 2 bases and J by 6 bases, 7 bases remained unmatched. The CDR3 consists of 16 residues. This CDR3 is CASSQQTGTGVQPQHF. CDR3 coding DNA: TGTGCCAGCAGCCAACAAACGGGGACAGGGGTTCAGCCCCAGCATTTT.